A single sample is the source of the 23 T cell receptor beta chains below, sequenced in a study of early T cells in non-severe SARS-CoV-2 infection. TCRdb recomputed calls from the 5' RACE reads with MiXCR, one row per CDR3 protein. The data show tens of thousands of distinct CDR3 sequences, with around 12% seen just once and around 4.8% held by the top ten. The sequencing here drew on whole blood, taken at baseline. The receptors derive from an adult who was a healthcare worker with PCR-confirmed SARS-CoV-2 infection or an uninfected control (not recorded which).

Written as DNA, the CDR3 is TGTGCCATCAGCGGGGGGTTCTCCTACAATGAGCAGTTCTTC. Its translation: CAISGGFSYNEQFF. This chain joins TRBV10-3 and TRBJ2-1; 7 bases are shared with TRBD2. The CDR3 covers 14 residues. Per germline, CDR1 ENHRY and CDR2 SYGVKD. With V trimmed by 6 bases and J by 0 bases, 2 bases remained unmatched.

The V and J genes are TRBV18 and TRBJ2-7; D ambiguous. CDR1 and CDR2 from the germline V gene are KGHSH and LQKENI. V was cut by 3 bases and J by 1 base, with 7 bases left in between. This CDR3 contains 13 residues. CDR3 residues: CASSPQQSYEQYF. In DNA form, the CDR3 reads TGTGCCAGCTCACCCCAACAGTCCTACGAGCAGTACTTC.

The V call is TRBV7-8, the J call TRBJ1-3, with 8 bases that match TRBD1. CDR3 size: 15 residues. V was pared by 2 bases and J by 1 base, with 1 base of the junction left unmatched. Germline-derived CDR1 and CDR2 are SGHVS and FQNEAQ. The CDR3, as DNA: TGTGCCAGCAGCTTACAGGGGGCTTCTGGAAACACCATATATTTT. The encoded protein is CASSLQGASGNTIYF.

This clonotype appeared many times. The J gene is TRBJ1-1, the V gene TRBV18; the D is unclear. The germline V and J ends were trimmed by 6 bases and 8 bases, with 16 bases remaining between them. Germline CDR1 reads KGHSH; CDR2 reads LQKENI. The CDR3 has 13 residues. The CDR3 DNA is TGTGCCAGCTCCGGAAGGGAATTCCCGGAAGCTTTCTTT. Translated, it gives CASSGREFPEAFF.

With respect to this clonotype: A far more abundant clone sits one base away, making this likely a read error. The chain uses TRBV5-6 and TRBJ2-7, with D tentatively TRBD2 (6 bases). CDR3 length: 15 residues. Germline lookup yields CDR1 SGHDT and CDR2 YYEEEE. The CDR3 sequence: CASSLEGGNSYEQHF. The CDR3 coding sequence is TGTGCCAGCAGCTTGGAAGGAGGGAACTCCTACGAGCAGCACTTC.

Here the CDR3 reads CASSGGDSYNEQFF. CDR3 bases: TGTGCCAGCAGTGGGGGCGACAGTTACAATGAGCAGTTCTTC. The rearrangement links TRBV12-3 or TRBV12-4 to TRBJ2-1, with D perhaps matching TRBD1 (6 bases). The V and J ends lost 5 bases and 4 bases respectively, with 12 bases between them. The CDR3 length is 14 residues.

This clonotype was seen more than once but under ten times. The V and J genes are TRBV7-9 and TRBJ1-1; possible D gene TRBD1, 5 bases. CDR3 length: 14 residues. Germline V lookup: CDR1 SEHNR, CDR2 FQNEAQ (reference sequence). Trimming left V 6 bases short and J 3 bases short, with 14 bases between. In DNA form, the CDR3 reads TGTGCCAGCAGACCGAGTCAGGGCGACACTGAAGCTTTCTTT. The encoded protein is CASRPSQGDTEAFF.

The V gene is TRBV19, the J gene TRBJ2-1; D is uncertain. Germline V CDR1 and CDR2: LNHDA, SQIVND (reference sequence). V was pared by 5 bases and J by 8 bases, with 13 bases between. CDR3 length: 13 amino acids. CDR3 loop: CASSFGLFDEQFF. The CDR3 DNA is TGTGCCAGTAGTTTCGGTTTATTCGATGAGCAGTTCTTC. Full variable domain (rest looked up from reference TRBV19 and TRBJ2-1): DGGITQSPKYLFRKEGQNVTLSCEQNLNHDAMYWYRQDPGQGLRLIYYSQIVNDFQKGDIAEGYSVSREKKESFPLTVTSAQKNPTAFYLCASSFGLFDEQFFGPGTRLTVL.

The chain carries TRBV11-3 and TRBJ2-3; 8 bases map to TRBD2. CDR3 length: 15 residues. Losses at the gene ends were 1 base for V and 8 bases for J; bases not matched to a gene: 8. Germline assignment: CDR1 SGHNT and CDR2 YENEEA. The DNA of the CDR3 is TGTGCCAGCAGCTTAGGACCCGCGGGGGGAGGTACGCAGTATTTT. It yields the protein CASSLGPAGGGTQYF.

The genes are TRBV12-3 or TRBV12-4 and TRBJ1-5; D unresolved. This CDR3 is 12 amino acids long. Trimming removed 5 bases from V and 10 bases from J, with 12 bases in between. The CDR3 here is CASSRARAPQHF. CDR3 sequence (DNA): TGTGCCAGCAGTCGAGCGCGGGCCCCCCAGCATTTT.

This chain links TRBV5-1 with TRBJ1-1, with a tentative D call TRBD1 (6 bases). The V and J ends lost 1 base and 2 bases respectively, with 15 bases between them. CDR1 and CDR2 (germline): SGHRS, YFSETQ. The length of the CDR3 is 16 residues. Here the CDR3 reads CASSLNRVPLNTEAFF. CDR3 DNA sequence: TGCGCCAGCAGCTTGAACAGGGTTCCCTTAAACACTGAAGCTTTCTTT.

This chain links TRBV29-1 with TRBJ1-1; D might be TRBD1 (6 bases). Trimming removed 3 bases at V and 10 bases at J, with 24 bases between. This CDR3 is 15 amino acids long. The V gene's germline CDR1 is SQVTM and CDR2 ANQGSEA. This chain's CDR3 is CSVDSRGRIEPGAFF. DNA of the CDR3: TGCAGCGTTGATTCCAGGGGACGAATCGAGCCCGGAGCTTTCTTT.

The chain combines TRBV7-3 with TRBJ2-3, with D unresolved. The CDR3 is 15 residues long. V shed 3 bases and J shed 6 bases, with 16 bases lying between them. Germline CDR1 is SGHTA and CDR2 is FQGTGA. The CDR3 protein is CASSFGRSKADTQYF. CDR3 DNA sequence: TGTGCCAGCAGCTTCGGACGTAGTAAAGCGGATACGCAGTATTTT.

This rearrangement joins TRBV9 to TRBJ1-6, with D hard to call. The V gene's germline CDR1 is SGDLS and CDR2 YYNGEE. The CDR3 sequence is 16 residues long. V was pared by 2 bases and J by 9 bases, with 18 bases between. CDR3 sequence (DNA): TGTGCCAGCAGCGTTGTTCCGGGCCTCACGGCTTCACCCCTCCACTTT. Its protein product is CASSVVPGLTASPLHF.

This chain joins TRBV19 and TRBJ2-1; no reliable D call. CDR1 is LNHDA and CDR2 is SQIVND in the germline V gene (reference sequence). Between the trimmed V and J ends, which lost 1 base and 0 bases, there was a span of 10 bases. This CDR3 has 16 residues. The CDR3 protein is CASSIVSGLSYNEQFF. CDR3 DNA: TGTGCCAGTAGTATAGTGTCGGGTCTCTCCTACAATGAGCAGTTCTTC.

This chain joins TRBV6-5 and TRBJ2-2, with unresolved D. This CDR3 region has 16 residues. V shed 0 bases and J shed 4 bases, with 12 bases lying between them. Germline CDR1 MNHEY, CDR2 SVGAGI. The CDR3 coding sequence is TGTGCCAGCAGTTACTCTGAGACTCGAGGCACCGGGGAGCTGTTTTTT. As protein: CASSYSETRGTGELFF.

CDR3 DNA: TGTGCCAGCAGTCGACACGACAGGGGACCTGGCTACACCTTC. Translated, it gives CASSRHDRGPGYTF. The gene calls are TRBV12-3 or TRBV12-4 and TRBJ1-2; 8 nucleotides align to TRBD1. The CDR3 is made up of 14 amino acids. The trim removed 5 bases at V and 7 bases at J, leaving 9 bases unmatched.

The rearrangement uses TRBV7-3 and TRBJ2-1; 11 positions match TRBD2. Germline values: CDR1 SGHTA, CDR2 FQGTGA. V dropped 5 bases and J dropped 5; count of bases not matched to a gene: 8. This CDR3 has 16 amino acids. CDR3 nucleotides: TGTGCCAGCAGCCGATCAGGACTAGCGGGTAACAATGAGCAGTTCTTC. This encodes CASSRSGLAGNNEQFF.

The sample holds a few counts of this clonotype. This chain joins TRBV10-3 and TRBJ2-2; 7 bases fit TRBD1. Germline CDR1 and CDR2: ENHRY and SYGVKD. Trimming took 2 bases from V and 1 from J; bases not matched to a gene: 4. The CDR3 sequence is 16 residues long. DNA of the CDR3: TGTGCCATCAGTGAGGGGGGACAGTGGAACACCGGGGAGCTGTTTTTT. This sequence encodes CAISEGGQWNTGELFF.

This clonotype was seen at least ten times. This chain connects TRBV6-5 to TRBJ1-6, with unresolved D. Germline assignment: CDR1 MNHEY and CDR2 SVGAGI. Trimming took 0 bases from V and 0 from J, leaving 9 bases between them. This CDR3 spans 17 amino acids. In DNA form, the CDR3 reads TGTGCCAGCAGTTACTCGGGAGGGAGCTCCTATAATTCACCCCTCCACTTT. It codes for CASSYSGGSSYNSPLHF.

This clonotype was observed a few times. The chain employs TRBV2 and TRBJ1-5; 9 nucleotides align to TRBD1. The CDR3 extends over 14 amino acids. Trimming cost V 6 bases and J 6 bases; bases outside gene matches: 6. From germline, CDR1 is SNHLY and CDR2 FYNNEI. The CDR3, as DNA: TGTGCCAGCAGGGGGGACAGGGACAGTCAGCCCCAGCATTTT. Protein: CASRGDRDSQPQHF.

The V gene is TRBV6-1, the J gene TRBJ1-1, with 7 nucleotides matching TRBD1. CDR3 length: 13 amino acids. Germline loops: CDR1 MNHNS, CDR2 SASEGT. The trim removed 5 bases at V and 3 bases at J, leaving 3 bases unmatched. In DNA, the CDR3 is TGTGCCAGCAGTCAAACAGGGGACACTGAAGCTTTCTTT. This translates into CASSQTGDTEAFF.

Only a few counts were recorded for this clonotype. The genes are TRBV28 and TRBJ2-1; 8 bases agree with TRBD1. Germline V CDR1 and CDR2: MDHEN, SYDVKM. V was clipped by 7 bases and J by 6 bases; unmatched bases: 11. The CDR3 is made up of 15 amino acids. This CDR3 reads CASTLRQGLGNEQFF. CDR3 coding DNA: TGTGCCAGCACCCTAAGACAGGGGCTTGGCAATGAGCAGTTCTTC.